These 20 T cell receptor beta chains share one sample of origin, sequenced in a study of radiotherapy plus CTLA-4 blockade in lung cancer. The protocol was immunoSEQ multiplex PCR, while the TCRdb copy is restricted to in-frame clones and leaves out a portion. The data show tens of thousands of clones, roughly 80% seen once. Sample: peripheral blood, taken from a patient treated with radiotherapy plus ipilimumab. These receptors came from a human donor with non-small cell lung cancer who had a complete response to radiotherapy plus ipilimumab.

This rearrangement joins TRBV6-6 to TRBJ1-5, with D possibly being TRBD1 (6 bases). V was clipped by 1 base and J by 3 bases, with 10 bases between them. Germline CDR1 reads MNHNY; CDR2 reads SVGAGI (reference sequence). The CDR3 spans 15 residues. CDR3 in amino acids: CASSYLTGLNQPQHF. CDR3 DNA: TGTGCCAGCAGTTACTTAACAGGGCTCAATCAGCCCCAGCATTTT.

The CDR3 spells CATSPPRGDYTF. The CDR3 nucleotides read TGTGCCACCAGCCCCCCCCGCGGGGACTACACCTTC. The V gene is TRBV15, the J gene TRBJ1-2; D uncertain. Germline values: CDR1 LNHNV, CDR2 YYDKDF (reference sequence). V lost 5 bases to trimming and J lost 10 bases, with 14 bases between them. The CDR3 is made up of 12 amino acids.

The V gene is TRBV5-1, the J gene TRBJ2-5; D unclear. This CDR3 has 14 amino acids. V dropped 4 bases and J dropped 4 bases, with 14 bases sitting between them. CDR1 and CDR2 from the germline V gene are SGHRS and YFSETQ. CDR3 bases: TGCGCCAGCAGCACACAGAAGTCCGGAGAGACCCAGTACTTC. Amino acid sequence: CASSTQKSGETQYF.

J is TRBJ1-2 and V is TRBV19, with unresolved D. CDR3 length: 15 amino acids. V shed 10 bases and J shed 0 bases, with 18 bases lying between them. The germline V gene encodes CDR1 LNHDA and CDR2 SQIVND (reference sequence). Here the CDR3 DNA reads TGTGCCACTAAAAGTGGGTCAAACTCTAACTATGGCTACACCTTC. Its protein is CATKSGSNSNYGYTF.

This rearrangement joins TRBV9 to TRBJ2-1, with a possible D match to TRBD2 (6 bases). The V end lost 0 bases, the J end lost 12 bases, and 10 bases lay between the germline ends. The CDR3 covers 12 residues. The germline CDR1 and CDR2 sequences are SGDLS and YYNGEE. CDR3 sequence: CASSVAGDRQFF. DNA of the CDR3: TGTGCCAGCAGCGTAGCGGGGGATCGGCAGTTCTTC. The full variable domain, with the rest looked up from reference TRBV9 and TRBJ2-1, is DSGVTQTPKHLITATGQRVTLRCSPRSGDLSVYWYQQSLDQGLQFLIQYYNGEERAKGNILERFSAQQFPDLHSELNLSSLELGDSALYFCASSVAGDRQFFGPGTRLTVL.

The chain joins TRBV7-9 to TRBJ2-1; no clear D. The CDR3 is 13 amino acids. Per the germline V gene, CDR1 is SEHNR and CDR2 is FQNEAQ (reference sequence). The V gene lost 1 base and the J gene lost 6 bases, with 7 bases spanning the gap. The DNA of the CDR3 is TGTGCCAGCAGCTTAGTAGGAATCAATGAGCAGTTCTTC. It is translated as CASSLVGINEQFF.

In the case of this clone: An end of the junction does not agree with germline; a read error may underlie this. The CDR3 DNA follows: TGTGCTAGCAGCCAGGGGCAAAATTCACCCCTCCACTTT. This gives the protein CASSQGQNSPLHF. The chain carries TRBV7-7 and TRBJ1-6, with a tentative D call TRBD1 (6 bases). This CDR3 has 13 residues. Germline V gene sequence: CDR1 SSHAT, CDR2 FNYEAQ (reference sequence).

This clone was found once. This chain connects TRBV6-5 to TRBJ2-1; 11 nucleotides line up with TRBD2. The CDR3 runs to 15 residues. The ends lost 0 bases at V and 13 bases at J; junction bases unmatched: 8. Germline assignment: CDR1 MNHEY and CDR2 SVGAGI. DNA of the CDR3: TGTGCCAGCAGTTACTCGATAGGTAGCGGGAGGGAACAGTTCTTC. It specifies CASSYSIGSGREQFF.

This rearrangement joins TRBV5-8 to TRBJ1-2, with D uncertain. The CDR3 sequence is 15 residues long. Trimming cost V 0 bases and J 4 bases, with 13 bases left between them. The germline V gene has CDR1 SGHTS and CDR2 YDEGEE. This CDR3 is CASSLAPTPSYGYTF. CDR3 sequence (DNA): TGTGCCAGCAGCTTGGCCCCCACCCCAAGCTATGGCTACACCTTC.

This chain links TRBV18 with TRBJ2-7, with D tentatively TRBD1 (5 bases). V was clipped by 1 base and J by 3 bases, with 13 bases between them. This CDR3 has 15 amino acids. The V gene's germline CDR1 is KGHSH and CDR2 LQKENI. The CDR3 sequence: CASSPQTEVVYEQYF. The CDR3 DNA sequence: TGTGCCAGCTCACCACAGACAGAGGTCGTCTACGAGCAGTACTTC.

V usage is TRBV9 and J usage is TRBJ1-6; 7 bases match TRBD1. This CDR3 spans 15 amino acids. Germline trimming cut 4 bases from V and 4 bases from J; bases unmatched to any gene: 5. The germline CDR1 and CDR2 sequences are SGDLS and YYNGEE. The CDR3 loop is CASSPSGGYNSPLHF. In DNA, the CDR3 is TGTGCCAGCAGCCCCTCAGGGGGGTATAATTCACCCCTCCACTTT.

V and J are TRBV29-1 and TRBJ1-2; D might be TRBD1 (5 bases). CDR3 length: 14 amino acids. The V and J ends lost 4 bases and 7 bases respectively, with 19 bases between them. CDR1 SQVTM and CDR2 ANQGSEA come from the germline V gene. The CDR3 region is CSVGAEVRDPGYTF. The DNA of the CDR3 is TGCAGCGTTGGCGCGGAGGTGCGGGACCCTGGCTACACCTTC.

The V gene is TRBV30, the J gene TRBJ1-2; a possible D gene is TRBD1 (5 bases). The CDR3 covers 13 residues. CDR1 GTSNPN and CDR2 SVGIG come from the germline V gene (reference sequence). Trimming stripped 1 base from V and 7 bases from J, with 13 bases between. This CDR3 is CAWSDAGFSGYTF. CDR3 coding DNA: TGTGCCTGGAGTGATGCAGGGTTCAGTGGCTACACCTTC.

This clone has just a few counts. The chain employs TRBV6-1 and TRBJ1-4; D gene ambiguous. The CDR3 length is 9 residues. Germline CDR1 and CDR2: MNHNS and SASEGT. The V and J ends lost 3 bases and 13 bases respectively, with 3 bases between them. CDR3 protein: CASSDPLFF. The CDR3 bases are TGTGCCAGCAGTGACCCACTGTTTTTT.

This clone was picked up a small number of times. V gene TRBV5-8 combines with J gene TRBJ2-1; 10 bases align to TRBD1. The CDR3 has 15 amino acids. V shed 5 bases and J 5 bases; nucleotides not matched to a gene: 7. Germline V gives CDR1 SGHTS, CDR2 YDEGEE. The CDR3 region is CASRTGTGANNEQFF. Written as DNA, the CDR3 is TGTGCCAGCAGAACCGGGACAGGGGCAAACAATGAGCAGTTCTTC.

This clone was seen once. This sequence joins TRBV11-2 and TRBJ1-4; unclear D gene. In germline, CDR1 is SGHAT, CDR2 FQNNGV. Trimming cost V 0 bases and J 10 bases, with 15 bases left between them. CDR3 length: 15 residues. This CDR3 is CASSLDGSRDAKLFF. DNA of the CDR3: TGTGCCAGCAGCTTAGATGGGAGTAGGGATGCAAAACTGTTTTTT.

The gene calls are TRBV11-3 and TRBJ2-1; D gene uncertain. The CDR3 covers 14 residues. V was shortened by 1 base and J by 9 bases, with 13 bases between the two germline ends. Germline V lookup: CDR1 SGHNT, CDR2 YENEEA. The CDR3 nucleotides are TGTGCCAGCAGCTTAGGGGTTCGGGCGAGTGAGCAGTTCTTC. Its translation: CASSLGVRASEQFF.

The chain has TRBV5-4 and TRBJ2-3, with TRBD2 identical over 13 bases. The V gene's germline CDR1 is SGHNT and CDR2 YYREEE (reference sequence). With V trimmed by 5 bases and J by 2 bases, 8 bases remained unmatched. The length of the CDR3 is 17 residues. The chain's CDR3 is CASSPGTSGTNTDTQYF. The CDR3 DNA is TGTGCCAGCAGTCCTGGGACTAGCGGGACGAACACAGATACGCAGTATTTT.

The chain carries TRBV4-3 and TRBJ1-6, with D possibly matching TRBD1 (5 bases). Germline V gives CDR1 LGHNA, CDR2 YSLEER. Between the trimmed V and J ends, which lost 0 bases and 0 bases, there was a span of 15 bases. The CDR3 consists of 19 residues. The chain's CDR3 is CASSQDLQAGSSYNSPLHF. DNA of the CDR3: TGCGCCAGCAGCCAAGACTTACAGGCAGGGAGCTCCTATAATTCACCCCTCCACTTT.

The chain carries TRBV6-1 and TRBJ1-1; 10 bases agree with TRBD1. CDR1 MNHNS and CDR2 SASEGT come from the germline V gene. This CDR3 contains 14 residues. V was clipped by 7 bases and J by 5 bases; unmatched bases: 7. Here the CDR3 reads CASTTGQGGTEAFF. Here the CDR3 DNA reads TGTGCCAGCACTACTGGACAGGGGGGTACTGAAGCTTTCTTT.